The 14 T cell receptor beta chains listed next were all sequenced from one sample in a study of preoperative IRX-2 immunotherapy in early breast cancer. Produced via immunoSEQ multiplex PCR; TCRdb's table is partial and in-frame only. The profile covers about 19,000 clones, with approximately 86% appearing a single time and 1% to 1.5% taken by the ten largest. The sample's treatment: preoperative locoregional IRX-2 cytokine immunotherapy. Sequenced material: lymph node tissue, taken after IRX-2 immunotherapy. Source of these receptors: a human donor with breast cancer.

The gene calls are TRBV30 and TRBJ1-5, with TRBD1 as a possible D gene (6 bases). Germline V lookup: CDR1 GTSNPN, CDR2 SVGIG (reference sequence). This CDR3 has 15 amino acids. Trimming pared 0 bases from V and 7 bases from J, leaving 16 bases between. This CDR3 reads CAWSVSSQGSQPQHF. The DNA for the CDR3 is TGTGCCTGGAGTGTATCCTCACAGGGAAGCCAGCCCCAGCATTTT.

The chain carries TRBV18 and TRBJ1-1; perhaps TRBD1 as D (5 bases). Trimming took off 0 bases at V and 4 bases at J, with 9 bases between the two ends. From germline, CDR1 is KGHSH and CDR2 LQKENI. The CDR3 has 14 amino acids. The CDR3 is CASSPPGGVTEAFF. The CDR3 coding sequence is TGTGCCAGCTCACCACCGGGGGGAGTCACTGAAGCTTTCTTT.

This chain joins TRBV28 and TRBJ2-3; a possible D gene is TRBD2 (5 bases). V shed 3 bases and J shed 0 bases, with 10 bases lying between them. This CDR3 comprises 15 residues. Germline V gene lookup returns CDR1 MDHEN and CDR2 SYDVKM. The chain's CDR3 is CASSFLERSTDTQYF. The CDR3 coding sequence is TGTGCCAGCAGTTTCTTAGAGCGGAGCACAGATACGCAGTATTTT. The whole variable domain, filled in from reference TRBV28 and TRBJ2-3, reads DVKVTQSSRYLVKRTGEKVFLECVQDMDHENMFWYRQDPGLGLRLIYFSYDVKMKEKGDIPEGYSVSREKKERFSLILESASTNQTSMYLCASSFLERSTDTQYFGPGTRLTVL.

V and J are TRBV12-5 and TRBJ2-4, with D perhaps matching TRBD1 (6 bases). Germline CDR1 reads LGHNT; CDR2 reads FRNRAP. Trimming took 2 bases from V and 8 from J, leaving 13 bases between them. CDR3 length: 14 amino acids. CDR3 loop: CASGLPGPGDIQYF. CDR3 in DNA: TGTGCTAGTGGTTTGCCGGGGCCAGGGGACATTCAGTACTTC.

The V and J genes are TRBV6-8 and TRBJ2-7, with 8 bases lining up with TRBD1. The CDR3 extends over 13 amino acids. CDR1 MNHGY and CDR2 SAAAGT come from the germline V gene. The V and J ends lost 6 bases and 6 bases, in that order; junction bases with no gene match: 7. The CDR3 DNA is TGTGCCAGCAGGGGGACAGGCCGCCGCGAGCAGTACTTC. It encodes CASRGTGRREQYF.

V and J are TRBV18 and TRBJ1-1, with D tentatively TRBD1 (5 bases). The CDR3 sequence is 13 residues long. V lost 6 bases to trimming and J lost 2 bases, with 10 bases between them. Looked up from germline, CDR1 is KGHSH and CDR2 is LQKENI. CDR3 region: CASSRGGNTEAFF. The DNA for the CDR3 is TGTGCCAGCTCTCGCGGGGGAAACACTGAAGCTTTCTTT.

The chain employs TRBV30 and TRBJ1-1; D is ambiguous. The CDR3 spans 12 residues. The germline V and J ends were trimmed by 2 bases and 1 base, with 5 bases remaining between them. Per the germline V gene, CDR1 is GTSNPN and CDR2 is SVGIG (reference sequence). This CDR3 reads CAWSSTNTEAFF. DNA for the CDR3: TGTGCCTGGAGTAGCACGAACACTGAAGCTTTCTTT.

The chain is built from TRBV14 and TRBJ2-1; D unresolved. Germline CDR1 SGHDN, CDR2 FVKESK. Between the trimmed V and J ends, which lost 0 bases and 0 bases, there was a span of 9 bases. The CDR3 has 16 residues. DNA for the CDR3: TGTGCCAGCAGCCAAGACTCACGGGCCTCCTACAATGAGCAGTTCTTC. Its protein product is CASSQDSRASYNEQFF.

The count of this clone is one. V usage is TRBV25-1 and J usage is TRBJ2-1; possibly TRBD1 or TRBD2 for D (5 bases each). This CDR3 is built from 15 residues. Germline CDR1 reads MGHDK; CDR2 reads SYGVNS. V was shortened by 8 bases and J by 8 bases, with 22 bases between the two germline ends. The CDR3 here is CASGDPGPRNDEQFF. The CDR3 DNA is TGTGCCAGCGGAGATCCGGGACCTCGGAACGATGAGCAGTTCTTC.

This chain joins TRBV5-1 and TRBJ1-4; the D is unclear. V was pared by 6 bases and J by 4 bases, with 16 bases between. CDR1 is SGHRS, CDR2 YFSETQ, per germline. The CDR3 totals 15 residues. The CDR3 DNA reads as TGCGCCAGCACCAAAGGATACAGTTATAATGAAAAACTGTTTTTT. Protein sequence: CASTKGYSYNEKLFF.

This clone was counted a few times. CDR3 sequence (DNA): TGTGCCACCAGCAGAGCAACAGGGGGCGCGGATGAGCAGTTCTTC. Protein product: CATSRATGGADEQFF. This chain uses TRBV15 with TRBJ2-1; 9 bases fit TRBD1. Germline CDR1 is LNHNV and CDR2 is YYDKDF (reference sequence). This CDR3 is 15 amino acids long. V trimming: 1 base; J trimming: 8 bases; junction bases outside the gene matches: 6.

Of note for this clone: The same CDR3 also results from other DNA sequences found in this sample. J is TRBJ1-4 and V is TRBV28; TRBD1 matches 10 bases. The J segment lost 8 bases and the V segment lost 6 bases, leaving 6 bases of the junction unmatched. The CDR3 is 14 amino acids. CDR1 and CDR2 from the germline V gene are MDHEN and SYDVKM. The CDR3 sequence: CASSRGQGREKLFF. CDR3 DNA sequence: TGTGCCAGCAGCCGGGGACAGGGGAGGGAAAAACTGTTTTTT.

V is TRBV6-8 and J is TRBJ2-5; 7 nucleotides align to TRBD2. The CDR3 length is 16 residues. Germline CDR1 and CDR2: MNHGY and SAAAGT. The ends lost 2 bases at V and 2 bases at J; junction bases unmatched: 8. CDR3: CASSYSFWGGQETQYF. CDR3 nucleotides: TGTGCCAGCAGTTACAGCTTTTGGGGGGGACAAGAGACCCAGTACTTC.

The chain links TRBV19 to TRBJ1-4, with D tentatively TRBD1 (5 bases). This CDR3 has 12 residues. From germline, CDR1 is LNHDA and CDR2 SQIVND (reference sequence). V lost 5 bases to trimming and J lost 15 bases, with 16 bases between them. For the CDR3, the DNA is TGTGCCAGTAGTTCTTCCCGGGGACTATTGTTTTTT. Its translation is CASSSSRGLLFF.